This T cell receptor beta chain is from a study of T-cell memory formation after mild COVID-19. General study results and limits: Clones that contracted from day 15 to 85 were balanced CD4/CD8, while later expanders leaned CD4+. Of the contracting clones, CD4+ ones lay mainly in CM and EM, and CD8+ ones in EMRA.

The TCR alpha and TCR beta cDNA libraries, bearing sample barcodes and UMIs, were generated by 5'RACE using constant-segment primers. TCRdb passed the 5' RACE reads through MiXCR, listing each CDR3 protein once. The sample consists of over 150,000 distinct CDR3 sequences, over 10% of them appearing once. The CDR3 loop spans 14 amino acids. The germline V and J ends were trimmed by 0 bases and 7 bases, with 10 bases remaining between them. CDR1 is SGHRS and CDR2 is YFSETQ in the germline V gene. This clonotype was picked up a small number of times. The antigen remains unidentified. The clonotype comes from a young man who had mild COVID-19 (a few samples of this study predate the infection). Cell type and time point are not known. The sequenced sample was PBMCs or a T cell subset sorted from them (not recorded which). This sequence joins TRBV5-1 and TRBJ2-2, with D possibly TRBD2 on 5 matching bases. The CDR3 sequence: CASSLGLGSGELFF. CDR3 DNA sequence: TGCGCCAGCAGCTTGGGGCTGGGGAGCGGGGAGCTGTTTTTT. The full variable domain, with the rest looked up from reference TRBV5-1 and TRBJ2-2, is KAGVTQTPRYLIKTRGQQVTLSCSPISGHRSVSWYQQTPGQGLQFLFEYFSETQRNKGNFPGRFSGRQFSNSRSEMNVSTLELGDSALYLCASSLGLGSGELFFGEGSRLTVL.